The 24 T cell receptor beta chains in this list originate from one sample, sequenced in a study of STAT3 mutations in large granular lymphocyte leukemia. General observations from the study: Every T-LGLL patient had at least one immunodominant TCRbeta clonotype.

Profiling relied on immunoSEQ multiplex PCR, and the TCRdb table lists in-frame clones only, not all of them. The table lists approximately 25,000 clones, about 95% of them singletons. Their antigens are not known. The sequenced material came from peripheral blood mononuclear cells. These receptors were collected from a man aged 35 to 55 with T-cell large granular lymphocyte leukemia. Some clones in this sample may be carry-over from other donors' samples.

The rearrangement joins TRBV28 to TRBJ1-4; unclear D gene. V lost 7 bases and J lost 0, with 9 bases in between. The CDR3 sequence is 14 residues long. Germline lookup yields CDR1 MDHEN and CDR2 SYDVKM. CDR3 in amino acids: CASNYKPTNEKLFF. In DNA form, the CDR3 reads TGTGCCAGCAATTACAAGCCAACTAATGAAAAACTGTTTTTT.

The chain employs TRBV12-5 and TRBJ1-2; D is uncertain. Germline lookup yields CDR1 LGHNT and CDR2 FRNRAP. The CDR3 has 12 residues. V was shortened by 4 bases and J by 4 bases, with 7 bases between the two germline ends. The CDR3 spells CASGYDSYGYTF. The DNA of the CDR3 is TGTGCTAGTGGTTATGATAGCTATGGCTACACCTTC.

The gene calls are TRBV30 and TRBJ2-7, with 13 bases aligning to TRBD2. The germline CDR1 and CDR2 sequences are GTSNPN and SVGIG (reference sequence). With V trimmed by 3 bases and J by 7 bases, 12 bases remained unmatched. The CDR3 length is 16 residues. The CDR3 DNA sequence: TGTGCCTGGAGACCCTATACTAGCGGGGGGGGCTCAGAGCAGTACTTC. Amino acids: CAWRPYTSGGGSEQYF. The whole variable domain, filled in from reference TRBV30 and TRBJ2-7, reads SQTIHQWPATLVQPVGSPLSLECTVEGTSNPNLYWYRQAAGRGLQLLFYSVGIGQISSEVPQNLSASRPQDRQFILSSKKLLLSDSGFYLCAWRPYTSGGGSEQYFGPGTRLTVT.

This clone has just one count. This chain uses TRBV11-2 with TRBJ1-6; unclear D gene. V lost 3 bases, J lost 7 bases, and 10 bases lay in between. The germline CDR1 and CDR2 sequences are SGHAT and FQNNGV. The CDR3 loop spans 14 amino acids. The CDR3 spells CASSLGGSNSPLHF. The CDR3 nucleotides are TGTGCCAGCAGCTTGGGCGGTAGCAATTCACCCCTCCACTTT.

The chain uses TRBV5-4 and TRBJ1-2; D gene unclear. The CDR3 sequence is 15 residues long. The V gene's germline CDR1 is SGHNT and CDR2 YYREEE (reference sequence). V lost 0 bases and J lost 4, with 13 bases in between. CDR3: CASSLATVRFYGYTF. In DNA form, the CDR3 reads TGTGCCAGCAGCTTGGCCACGGTTCGGTTCTATGGCTACACCTTC.

The genes are TRBV23-1 and TRBJ1-5, with D possibly being TRBD1 (6 bases). TRBV23-1 is sorted into the ORF group, with uncertain function. This CDR3 is built from 15 residues. V was shortened by 4 bases and J by 1 base, with 11 bases between the two germline ends. The CDR3 protein is CASSLGGTSNQPQHF. In DNA, the CDR3 is TGCGCCAGCAGTCTCGGCGGGACAAGCAATCAGCCCCAGCATTTT.

The chain couples TRBV5-1 to TRBJ2-5; D is possibly TRBD2 (6 bases). V was shortened by 7 bases and J by 1 base, with 14 bases between the two germline ends. CDR1 SGHRS and CDR2 YFSETQ come from the germline V gene. CDR3 size: 14 residues. The CDR3 region is CASWAGRVQETQYF. Here the CDR3 DNA reads TGCGCCAGCTGGGCGGGGAGAGTCCAAGAGACCCAGTACTTC.

This sequence joins TRBV7-9 and TRBJ2-7, with TRBD1 identical over 8 bases. Germline lookup yields CDR1 SEHNR and CDR2 FQNEAQ (reference sequence). Trimming cost V 5 bases and J 3 bases; bases outside gene matches: 9. The length of the CDR3 is 15 residues. In DNA, the CDR3 is TGTGCCAGCAGCCTGGACAGGGTTCGGGACTACGAGCAGTACTTC. Amino acids: CASSLDRVRDYEQYF.

This rearrangement joins TRBV5-4 to TRBJ1-1; D is possibly TRBD1 (6 bases). Germline V CDR1 and CDR2: SGHNT, YYREEE (reference sequence). The CDR3 extends over 18 amino acids. V gave up 0 bases and J gave up 1 base, with 19 bases separating them. The CDR3 loop reads CASSLGVIRGITNTEAFF. Here the CDR3 DNA reads TGTGCCAGCAGCTTGGGCGTGATCAGGGGCATTACGAACACTGAAGCTTTCTTT.

The CDR3, as DNA: TGTGCCAGCAGTGGAGGTCGTTTGGGGTCTGAAGCTTTCTTT. It is translated as CASSGGRLGSEAFF. The chain uses TRBV2 and TRBJ1-1; unclear D gene. Trimming left V 4 bases short and J 6 bases short, with 15 bases between. CDR3 length: 14 residues. Per the germline V gene, CDR1 is SNHLY and CDR2 is FYNNEI.

This chain joins TRBV5-4 and TRBJ2-7; 7 bases align to TRBD2. The CDR3 runs to 15 residues. V was clipped by 4 bases and J by 0 bases; unmatched bases: 7. The germline V gene has CDR1 SGHNT and CDR2 YYREEE (reference sequence). The CDR3 nucleotides are TGTGCCAGCAGCCGGGGGGATCGCAGCTCCTACGAGCAGTACTTC. This gives the protein CASSRGDRSSYEQYF.

The chain recombines TRBV5-6 with TRBJ1-2, with unresolved D. Trimming cost V 5 bases and J 4 bases, with 18 bases left between them. This CDR3 has 15 residues. Germline assignment: CDR1 SGHDT and CDR2 YYEEEE. CDR3 nucleotide sequence: TGTGCCAGCAGTGATGGCGGGCCCGAGGGCTATGGCTACACCTTC. Translated, it gives CASSDGGPEGYGYTF.

J is TRBJ1-4 and V is TRBV18, with D unresolved. V was trimmed by 6 bases and J by 3 bases, leaving 11 bases between them. This CDR3 comprises 14 residues. CDR1 is KGHSH, CDR2 LQKENI, per germline. In DNA form, the CDR3 reads TGTGCCAGCTCCCCGGACCGTTCTAATGAAAAACTGTTTTTT. Translating it yields CASSPDRSNEKLFF.

This clone was counted between two and nine times. The chain has TRBV18 and TRBJ2-2, with 7 positions matching TRBD1. The J segment lost 7 bases and the V segment lost 3 bases, leaving 8 bases of the junction unmatched. This CDR3 is 15 amino acids long. Germline assignment: CDR1 KGHSH and CDR2 LQKENI. Here the CDR3 DNA reads TGTGCCAGCTCACCGGGGACAGTTGGCGGCGGGGAGCTGTTTTTT. It translates to CASSPGTVGGGELFF.

The rearrangement uses TRBV5-4 and TRBJ1-1; no definite D call. The V end lost 2 bases, the J end lost 2 bases, and 1 base lay between the germline ends. The CDR3 has 11 residues. Germline V gene sequence: CDR1 SGHNT, CDR2 YYREEE (reference sequence). The CDR3 spells CASSFNTEAFF. CDR3 nucleotides: TGTGCCAGCAGCTTTAACACTGAAGCTTTCTTT.

The rearrangement uses TRBV6-5 and TRBJ2-2; either TRBD1 or TRBD2 may fit D (6 bases each). The CDR3 contains 14 residues. The V gene's germline CDR1 is MNHEY and CDR2 SVGAGI. V was pared by 10 bases and J by 4 bases, with 16 bases between. Here the CDR3 DNA reads TGTGCCATCCGTGGGGGGCGTAGCACCGGGGAGCTGTTTTTT. Translated: CAIRGGRSTGELFF.

The chain carries TRBV5-1 and TRBJ2-3; 12 nucleotides match TRBD2. After removal of 4 bases from V and 0 bases from J, the junction contained 6 bases not matched to a gene. Germline V gives CDR1 SGHRS, CDR2 YFSETQ. The CDR3 totals 17 residues. The CDR3 bases are TGCGCCAGCAGCCCCTACGGACTAGCGGGGAGCACAGATACGCAGTATTTT. Protein product: CASSPYGLAGSTDTQYF.

This chain connects TRBV5-1 to TRBJ2-7; D is uncertain. The CDR3 extends over 11 amino acids. Looked up from germline, CDR1 is SGHRS and CDR2 is YFSETQ. The germline V and J ends were trimmed by 5 bases and 5 bases, with 8 bases remaining between them. The CDR3 spells CASSSRDEQYF. CDR3 in DNA: TGCGCCAGCAGTTCGCGCGACGAGCAGTACTTC.

The J gene is TRBJ2-7, the V gene TRBV5-1; D not resolved. Trimming took off 2 bases at V and 2 bases at J, with 8 bases between the two ends. There are 13 residues in the CDR3. The germline CDR1 and CDR2 sequences are SGHRS and YFSETQ. DNA for the CDR3: TGCGCCAGCAGCTTAACGGAAACCTACGAGCAGTACTTC. It encodes CASSLTETYEQYF.

The genes are TRBV14 and TRBJ1-3; the D gene is possibly TRBD1 (5 bases). Germline values: CDR1 SGHDN, CDR2 FVKESK. This CDR3 is 14 amino acids long. The V gene lost 4 bases and the J gene lost 8 bases, with 15 bases spanning the gap. CDR3 protein: CASSLYTGGDTIYF. The CDR3 coding sequence is TGTGCCAGCAGCCTCTACACAGGAGGGGACACCATATATTTT.

The gene calls are TRBV6-5 and TRBJ2-7, with TRBD2 matching over 7 bases. This CDR3 contains 15 residues. Germline CDR1 is MNHEY and CDR2 is SVGAGI. With 0 bases clipped from V and 0 bases from J, the junction kept 2 bases outside the gene matches. In nucleotides, the CDR3 is TGTGCCAGCAGTTACTCGGGGAGGGGCTCCTACGAGCAGTACTTC. The encoded protein is CASSYSGRGSYEQYF.

This clone was found a few times. CDR3 loop: CASSVGQGAFEAFF. The DNA of the CDR3 is TGTGCCAGCAGCGTCGGACAGGGGGCATTCGAAGCTTTCTTT. The chain employs TRBV9 and TRBJ1-1, with 11 positions matching TRBD1. The CDR3 is 14 residues long. The V and J ends lost 2 bases and 8 bases, in that order; junction bases with no gene match: 5. Germline CDR1 reads SGDLS; CDR2 reads YYNGEE.

The V and J genes are TRBV4-1 and TRBJ1-2, with D possibly being TRBD1 (5 bases). This CDR3 is built from 15 residues. Germline V CDR1 and CDR2: MGHRA, YSYEKL. The V end was cut by 6 bases, the J end by 6 bases, with 20 bases between. CDR3 amino acids: CASRSQIGGNDGYTF. CDR3 coding DNA: TGCGCCAGCAGGTCCCAAATTGGGGGAAATGATGGCTACACCTTC.

The J gene is TRBJ2-3, the V gene TRBV11-2, with D perhaps TRBD2 (5 bases). This CDR3 has 12 residues. Germline V CDR1 and CDR2: SGHAT, FQNNGV. The V and J ends lost 4 bases and 3 bases respectively, with 5 bases between them. This CDR3 reads CASSWRTDTQYF. CDR3 DNA sequence: TGTGCCAGCAGCTGGAGGACAGATACGCAGTATTTT.